This T cell receptor (beta chain) was obtained from a study of T cell changes during pregnancy in multiple sclerosis (dated by TCRdb to the late 2010s). Regarding the study in general: In women with multiple sclerosis, the researchers looked at how the T cell repertoire shifted as pregnancy progressed.

Looking up the germline V gene yields CDR1 SGHAT and CDR2 FQNNGV. From its cysteine to its phenylalanine, the CDR3 spans 13 amino acids. Only the CDR3 part of the read is kept: 39 bases, read in frame from the first base. V drops 0 bases and J drops 10 bases, leaving 12 bases in between. Regarding this clone: Its antigen remains unidentified. The input lacks base qualities; no much larger clone sits a single base away.

The library was produced with the immunoSEQ multiplex PCR assay. This immuneACCESS table, as held by TCRdb, lists in-frame sequences with V and J called but not all clones. Of the missing ones, under half trace to an unresolved V gene in checked studies; the others have no known cause. The sample includes roughly 75,000 clones, with 92% observed a single time. The ten largest clones capture less than 2% of the sample. The sequences come from peripheral blood, collected in the third trimester of pregnancy. The receptor's source is a female donor in good health, enrolled as a control in a pregnancy study. Recombination joined TRBV11-2 with TRBJ1-1; the D gene lacks a confident call. The CDR3 reads CASSLDLGSGAFF. The DNA sequence follows: TGTGCCAGCAGCTTAGATCTAGGGAGCGGAGCTTTCTTT.